This TCR beta chain comes out of a study of cytomegalovirus exposure and HLA in healthy donors. V lost 0 bases, J lost 10 bases, and 14 bases lay in between. The CDR3 is made up of 15 amino acids. CDR1 is SGHDT and CDR2 is YYEEEE in the germline V gene. Remarks on this clone: Antigen specificity is unknown.

Whole-study findings and limits: Immune exposure was documented only through CMV serostatus.

The PCR made use of 60 Vbeta and 13 Jbeta primers. The repertoire was sequenced with immunoSEQ multiplex PCR; TCRdb's copy has only in-frame clones and lacks some. Its table records over 100,000 clones. This receptor was taken from a woman in her thirties or forties in good health and CMV-seropositive. Source material: PBMCs. V is TRBV5-6 and J is TRBJ1-6, with D maybe TRBD1 (5 bases). CDR3 region: CASSLVGGDGSPLHF. In nucleotides, the CDR3 is TGTGCCAGCAGCTTGGTGGGAGGGGATGGATCACCCCTCCACTTT.